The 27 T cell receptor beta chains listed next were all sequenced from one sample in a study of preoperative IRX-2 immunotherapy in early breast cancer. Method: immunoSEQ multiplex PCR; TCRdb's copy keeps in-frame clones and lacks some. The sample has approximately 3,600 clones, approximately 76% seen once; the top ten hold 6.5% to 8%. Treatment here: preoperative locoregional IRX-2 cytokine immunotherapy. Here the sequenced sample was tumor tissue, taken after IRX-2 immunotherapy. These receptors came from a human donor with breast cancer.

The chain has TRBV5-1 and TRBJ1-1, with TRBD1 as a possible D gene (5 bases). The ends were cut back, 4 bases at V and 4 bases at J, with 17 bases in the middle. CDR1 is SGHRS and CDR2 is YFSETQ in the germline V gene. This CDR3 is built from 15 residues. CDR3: CASSMTRMGTTEAFF. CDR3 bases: TGCGCCAGCAGCATGACGAGGATGGGGACCACTGAAGCTTTCTTT.

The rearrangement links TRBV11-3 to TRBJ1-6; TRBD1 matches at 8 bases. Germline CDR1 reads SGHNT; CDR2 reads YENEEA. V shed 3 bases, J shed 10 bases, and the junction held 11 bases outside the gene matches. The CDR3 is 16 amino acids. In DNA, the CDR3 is TGTGCCAGCAGCTTGCACTCGACAGGGGCCCGATCACCCCTCCACTTT. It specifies CASSLHSTGARSPLHF.

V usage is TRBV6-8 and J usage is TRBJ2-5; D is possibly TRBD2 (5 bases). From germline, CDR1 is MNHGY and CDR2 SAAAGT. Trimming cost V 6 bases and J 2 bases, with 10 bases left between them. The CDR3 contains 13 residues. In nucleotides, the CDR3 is TGTGCCAGCAGCCGGACTTTTCAAGAGACCCAGTACTTC. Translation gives CASSRTFQETQYF.

CDR3 amino acids: CASSQVRGSGEAFF. The CDR3, as DNA: TGTGCCAGCAGCCAAGTAAGGGGCTCAGGTGAAGCTTTCTTT. V is TRBV14 and J is TRBJ1-1, with D perhaps TRBD1 (5 bases). V dropped 1 base and J dropped 7 bases, with 13 bases sitting between them. CDR3 length equals 14 residues. Germline V gene data show CDR1 as SGHDN and CDR2 as FVKESK.

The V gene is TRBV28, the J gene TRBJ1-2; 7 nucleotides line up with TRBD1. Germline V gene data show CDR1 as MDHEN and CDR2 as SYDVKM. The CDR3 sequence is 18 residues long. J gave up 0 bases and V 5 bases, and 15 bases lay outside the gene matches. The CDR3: CASSPIYFTGAPNYGYTF. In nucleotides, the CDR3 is TGTGCCAGCAGTCCCATTTACTTCACAGGGGCTCCTAACTATGGCTACACCTTC.

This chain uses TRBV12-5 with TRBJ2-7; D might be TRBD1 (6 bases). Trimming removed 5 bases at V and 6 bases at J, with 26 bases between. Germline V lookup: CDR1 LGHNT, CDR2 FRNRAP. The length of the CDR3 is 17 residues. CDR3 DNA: TGTGCTAGTGGTCCTCTCGCACGGGGACACACCAATGGCGAGCAGTACGTC. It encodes CASGPLARGHTNGEQYV.

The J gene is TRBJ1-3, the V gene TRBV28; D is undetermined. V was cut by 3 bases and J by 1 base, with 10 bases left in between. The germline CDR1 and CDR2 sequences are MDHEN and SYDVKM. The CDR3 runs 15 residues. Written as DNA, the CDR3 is TGTGCCAGCAGTTTTGGGGAGCGGTCTGGAAACACCATATATTTT. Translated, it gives CASSFGERSGNTIYF.

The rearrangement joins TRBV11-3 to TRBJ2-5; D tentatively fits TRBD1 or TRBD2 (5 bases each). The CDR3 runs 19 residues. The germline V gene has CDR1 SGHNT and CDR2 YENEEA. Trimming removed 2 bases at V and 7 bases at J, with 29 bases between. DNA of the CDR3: TGTGCCAGCAGCTTAAAGCCCCGAGGGCCCCCTCGGGATCAGGGGACCCAGTACTTC. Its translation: CASSLKPRGPPRDQGTQYF.

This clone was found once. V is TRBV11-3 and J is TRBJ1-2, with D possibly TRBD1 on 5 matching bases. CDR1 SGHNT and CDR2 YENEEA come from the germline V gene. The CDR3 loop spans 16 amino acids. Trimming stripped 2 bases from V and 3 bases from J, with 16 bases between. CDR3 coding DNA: TGTGCCAGCAGCTTAAGCGGGGCAGCCAGCCACTATGGCTACACCTTC. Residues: CASSLSGAASHYGYTF.

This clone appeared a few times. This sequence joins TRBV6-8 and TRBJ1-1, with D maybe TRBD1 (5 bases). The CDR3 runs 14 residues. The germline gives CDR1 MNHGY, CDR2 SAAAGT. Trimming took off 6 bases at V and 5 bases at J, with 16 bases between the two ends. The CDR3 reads CASRLTDTGTEAFF. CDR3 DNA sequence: TGTGCCAGCAGGCTGACAGACACGGGGACTGAAGCTTTCTTT.

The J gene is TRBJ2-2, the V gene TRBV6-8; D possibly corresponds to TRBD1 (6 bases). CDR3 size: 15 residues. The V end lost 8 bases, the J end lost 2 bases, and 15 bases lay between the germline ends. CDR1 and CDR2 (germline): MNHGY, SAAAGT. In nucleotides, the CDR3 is TGTGCCAGCCAGCCCTCAGGGGTTAACACCGGGGAGCTGTTTTTT. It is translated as CASQPSGVNTGELFF.

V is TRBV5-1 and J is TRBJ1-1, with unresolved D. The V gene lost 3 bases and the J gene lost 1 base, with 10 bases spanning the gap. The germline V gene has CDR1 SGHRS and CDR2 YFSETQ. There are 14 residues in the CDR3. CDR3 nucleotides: TGCGCCAGCAGCTCCCTAACAGAGAACACTGAAGCTTTCTTT. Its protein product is CASSSLTENTEAFF.

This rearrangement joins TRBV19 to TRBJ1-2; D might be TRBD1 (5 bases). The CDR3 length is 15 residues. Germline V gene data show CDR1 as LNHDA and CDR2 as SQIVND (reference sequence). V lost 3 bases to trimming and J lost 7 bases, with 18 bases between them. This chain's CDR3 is CASSIEAGYVGGYTF. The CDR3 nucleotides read TGTGCCAGTAGTATCGAAGCAGGGTATGTCGGTGGCTACACCTTC. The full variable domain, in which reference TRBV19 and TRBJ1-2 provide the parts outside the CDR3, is DGGITQSPKYLFRKEGQNVTLSCEQNLNHDAMYWYRQDPGQGLRLIYYSQIVNDFQKGDIAEGYSVSREKKESFPLTVTSAQKNPTAFYLCASSIEAGYVGGYTFGSGTRLTVV.

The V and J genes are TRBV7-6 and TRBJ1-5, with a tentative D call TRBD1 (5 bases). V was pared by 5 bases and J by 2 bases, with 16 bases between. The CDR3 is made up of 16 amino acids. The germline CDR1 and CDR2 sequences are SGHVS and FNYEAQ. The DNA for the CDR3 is TGTGCCAGCAGCCTGTGGTTTGAGGGGCGCAATCAGCCCCAGCATTTT. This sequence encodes CASSLWFEGRNQPQHF.

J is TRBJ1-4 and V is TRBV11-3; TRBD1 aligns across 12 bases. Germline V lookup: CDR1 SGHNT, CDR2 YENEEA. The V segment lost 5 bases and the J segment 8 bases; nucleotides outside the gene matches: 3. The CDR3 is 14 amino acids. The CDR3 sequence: CASSRDRGREKLFF. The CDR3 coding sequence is TGTGCCAGCAGCCGGGACAGGGGGCGAGAAAAACTGTTTTTT.

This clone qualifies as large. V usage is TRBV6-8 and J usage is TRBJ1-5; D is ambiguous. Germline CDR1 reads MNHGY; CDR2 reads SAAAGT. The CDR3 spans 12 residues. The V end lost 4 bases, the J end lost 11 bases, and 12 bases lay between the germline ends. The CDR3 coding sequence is TGTGCCAGCAGTTTAGGTGACTCGGCCCAGCATTTT. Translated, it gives CASSLGDSAQHF.

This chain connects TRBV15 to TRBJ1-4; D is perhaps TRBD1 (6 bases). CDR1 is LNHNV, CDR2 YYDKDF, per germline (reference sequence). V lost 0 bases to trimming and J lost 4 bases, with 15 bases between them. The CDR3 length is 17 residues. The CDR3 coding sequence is TGTGCCACCAGCAGAGATTTCGTTGAGGGGGGTAATGAAAAACTGTTTTTT. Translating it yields CATSRDFVEGGNEKLFF.

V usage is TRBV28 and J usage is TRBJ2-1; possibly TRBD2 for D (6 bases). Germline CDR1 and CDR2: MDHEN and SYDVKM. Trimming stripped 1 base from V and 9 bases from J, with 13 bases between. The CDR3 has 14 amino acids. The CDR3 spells CASSLSGRWAEQFF. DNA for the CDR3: TGTGCCAGCAGTTTATCGGGGAGGTGGGCTGAGCAGTTCTTC.

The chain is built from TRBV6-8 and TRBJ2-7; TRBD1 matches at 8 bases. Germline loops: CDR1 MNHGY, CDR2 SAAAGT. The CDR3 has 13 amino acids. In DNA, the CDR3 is TGTGCCATCAGTAAGGGACAGGACCACGAGCAGTACGTC. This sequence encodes CAISKGQDHEQYV.

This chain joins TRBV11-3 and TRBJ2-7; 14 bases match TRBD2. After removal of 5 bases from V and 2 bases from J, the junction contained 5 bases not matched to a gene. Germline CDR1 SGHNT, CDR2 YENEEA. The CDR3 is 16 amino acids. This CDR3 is CASSLGTSGGAYEQYV. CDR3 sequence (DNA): TGTGCCAGCAGCCTTGGGACTAGCGGGGGTGCCTACGAGCAGTACGTC.

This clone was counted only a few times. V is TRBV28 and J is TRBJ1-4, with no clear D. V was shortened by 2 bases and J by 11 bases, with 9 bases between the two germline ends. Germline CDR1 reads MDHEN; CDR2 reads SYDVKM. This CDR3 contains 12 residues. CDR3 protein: CASSLPDGKLFF. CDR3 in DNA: TGTGCCAGCAGTTTACCGGACGGCAAACTGTTTTTT.

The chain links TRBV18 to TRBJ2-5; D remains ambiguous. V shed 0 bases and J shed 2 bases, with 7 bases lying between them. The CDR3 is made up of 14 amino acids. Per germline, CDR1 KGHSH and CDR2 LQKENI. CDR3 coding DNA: TGTGCCAGCTCACCACCCTCCGTACAAGAGACCCAGTACTTC. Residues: CASSPPSVQETQYF.

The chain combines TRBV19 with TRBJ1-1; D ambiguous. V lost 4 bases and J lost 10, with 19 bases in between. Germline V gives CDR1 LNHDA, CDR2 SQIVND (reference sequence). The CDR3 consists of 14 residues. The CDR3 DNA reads TGTGCCAGTAGTACCCCCGGCTCGGTCTTCGGAGCTTTCTTT. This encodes CASSTPGSVFGAFF. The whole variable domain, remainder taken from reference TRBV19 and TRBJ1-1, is DGGITQSPKYLFRKEGQNVTLSCEQNLNHDAMYWYRQDPGQGLRLIYYSQIVNDFQKGDIAEGYSVSREKKESFPLTVTSAQKNPTAFYLCASSTPGSVFGAFFGQGTRLTVV.

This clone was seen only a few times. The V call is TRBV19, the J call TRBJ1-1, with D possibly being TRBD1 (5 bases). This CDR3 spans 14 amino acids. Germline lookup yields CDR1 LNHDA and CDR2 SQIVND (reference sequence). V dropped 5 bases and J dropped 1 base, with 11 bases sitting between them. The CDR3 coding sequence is TGTGCCAGTAGTCGTGGGCAGGGGAACACTGAAGCTTTCTTT. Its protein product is CASSRGQGNTEAFF.

The CDR3 bases are TGTGCCAGCTCACCACAGGGGCCACGTAGCAATCAGCCCCAGCATTTT. Its translation is CASSPQGPRSNQPQHF. The chain has TRBV18 and TRBJ1-5; D is perhaps TRBD1 (5 bases). The length of the CDR3 is 16 residues. The germline gives CDR1 KGHSH, CDR2 LQKENI. Trimming stripped 1 base from V and 0 bases from J, with 10 bases between.

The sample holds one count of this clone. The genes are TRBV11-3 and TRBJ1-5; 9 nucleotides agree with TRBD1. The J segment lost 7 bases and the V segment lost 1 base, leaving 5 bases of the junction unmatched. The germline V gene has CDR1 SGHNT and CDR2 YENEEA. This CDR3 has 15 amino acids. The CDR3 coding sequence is TGTGCCAGCAGCTTAGGCACAGGGGGCGGACAGCCCCAGCATTTT. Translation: CASSLGTGGGQPQHF.

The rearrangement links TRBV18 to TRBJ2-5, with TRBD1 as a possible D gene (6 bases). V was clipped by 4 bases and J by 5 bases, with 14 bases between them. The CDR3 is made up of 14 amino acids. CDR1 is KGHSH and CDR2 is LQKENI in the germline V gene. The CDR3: CASSHRALQETQYF. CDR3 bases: TGTGCCAGCTCACACAGGGCACTCCAGGAGACCCAGTACTTC.